The count of the clone carrying this TCR beta chain is one. Researchers ran the PCR with 60 Vbeta and 13 Jbeta primers. Sequencing was performed with immunoSEQ multiplex PCR; in TCRdb, only in-frame clones are kept and a portion is missing. In the table there are roughly 170,000 clones, over 60% of which are singletons. Germline V lookup: CDR1 MNHEY, CDR2 SVGAGI. This CDR3 comprises 16 residues. Trimming took off 2 bases at V and 3 bases at J, with 14 bases between the two ends. The sample belongs to a study of cytomegalovirus exposure and HLA in healthy donors. Sequenced: PBMCs. The rearrangement links TRBV6-5 to TRBJ1-3, with D perhaps TRBD1 (6 bases). This receptor was identified in a girl between 5 and 17 years old in good health and CMV-seronegative. Here the CDR3 DNA reads TGTGCCAGCAGTTACCTGACAGGAGGAGTTGGAAACACCATATATTTT. Its translation is CASSYLTGGVGNTIYF.